This T cell receptor (beta chain) was sequenced in a study of beta chain features in type 1 diabetes. Expressed TCRB transcripts got sequenced, as all isolated RNA was reverse transcribed. This table comes from immunoSEQ multiplex PCR, and its TCRdb copy is limited to in-frame clones, with some not included. The repertoire holds under 900,000 clones, with 15% to 20% as singletons. V dropped 7 bases and J dropped 10; count of bases not matched to a gene: 14. CDR1 and CDR2 from the germline V gene are MNHEY and SMNVEV (reference sequence). This CDR3 spans 15 amino acids. The V gene is TRBV27, the J gene TRBJ2-1; 9 bases agree with TRBD2. The source is a young woman in good health. The sequenced sample consisted of naive CD4+ T cells from blood. The CDR3, as DNA: TGTGCCAGCACCCGAAAGGTAGCGGGAGAAGGGGAGCAGTTCTTC. Protein product: CASTRKVAGEGEQFF.